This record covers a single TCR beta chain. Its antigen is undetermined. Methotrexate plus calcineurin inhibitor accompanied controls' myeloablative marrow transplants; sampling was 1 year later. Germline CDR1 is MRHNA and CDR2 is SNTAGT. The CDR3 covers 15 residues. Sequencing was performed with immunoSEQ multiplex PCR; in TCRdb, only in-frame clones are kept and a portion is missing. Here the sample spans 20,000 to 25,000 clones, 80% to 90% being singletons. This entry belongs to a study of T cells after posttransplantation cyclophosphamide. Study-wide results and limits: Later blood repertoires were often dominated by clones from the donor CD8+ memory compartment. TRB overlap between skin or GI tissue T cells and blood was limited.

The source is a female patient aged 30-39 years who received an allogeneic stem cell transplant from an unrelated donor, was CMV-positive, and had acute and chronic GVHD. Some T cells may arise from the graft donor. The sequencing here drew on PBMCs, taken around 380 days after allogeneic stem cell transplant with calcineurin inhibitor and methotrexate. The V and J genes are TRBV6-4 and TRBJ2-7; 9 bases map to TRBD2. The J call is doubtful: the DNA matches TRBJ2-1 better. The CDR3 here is CASSDSLAGYNEQFF. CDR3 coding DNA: TGTGCCAGCAGTGACTCTCTAGCGGGGTACAATGAGCAGTTCTTC.